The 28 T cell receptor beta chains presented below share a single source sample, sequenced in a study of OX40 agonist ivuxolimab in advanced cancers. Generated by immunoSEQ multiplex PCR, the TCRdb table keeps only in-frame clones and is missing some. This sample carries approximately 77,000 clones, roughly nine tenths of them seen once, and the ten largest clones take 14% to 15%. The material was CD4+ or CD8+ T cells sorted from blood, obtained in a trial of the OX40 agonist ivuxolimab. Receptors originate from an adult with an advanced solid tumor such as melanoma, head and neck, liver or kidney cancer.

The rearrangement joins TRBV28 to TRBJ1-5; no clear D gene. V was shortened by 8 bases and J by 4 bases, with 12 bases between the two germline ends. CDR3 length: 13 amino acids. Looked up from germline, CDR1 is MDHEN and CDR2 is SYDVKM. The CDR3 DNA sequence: TGTGCCAGCGAGTTTGGGCGTAATCAGCCCCAGCATTTT. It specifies CASEFGRNQPQHF.

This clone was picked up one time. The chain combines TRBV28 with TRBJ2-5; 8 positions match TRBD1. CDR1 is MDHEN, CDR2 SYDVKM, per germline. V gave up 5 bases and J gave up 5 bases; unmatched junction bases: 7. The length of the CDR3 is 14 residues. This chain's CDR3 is CASSPDRGQETQYF. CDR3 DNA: TGTGCCAGCAGTCCCGACAGGGGCCAGGAGACCCAGTACTTC.

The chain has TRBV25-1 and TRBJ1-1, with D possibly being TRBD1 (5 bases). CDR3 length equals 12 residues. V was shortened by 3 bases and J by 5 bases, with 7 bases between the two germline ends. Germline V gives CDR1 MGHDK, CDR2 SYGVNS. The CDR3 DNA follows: TGTGCCAGCAGTGATGGGGGAACTGAAGCTTTCTTT. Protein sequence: CASSDGGTEAFF.

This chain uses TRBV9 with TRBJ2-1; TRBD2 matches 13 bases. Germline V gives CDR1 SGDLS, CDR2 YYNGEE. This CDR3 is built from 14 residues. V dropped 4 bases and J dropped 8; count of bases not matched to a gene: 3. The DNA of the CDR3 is TGTGCCAGCAGCTCTGGACTAGCGGGAGATGAGCAGTTCTTC. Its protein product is CASSSGLAGDEQFF.

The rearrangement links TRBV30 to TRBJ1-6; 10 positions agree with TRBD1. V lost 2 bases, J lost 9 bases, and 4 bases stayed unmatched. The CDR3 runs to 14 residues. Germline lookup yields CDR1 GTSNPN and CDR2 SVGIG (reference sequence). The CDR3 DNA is TGTGCCTGGAGTACCGGGACAGGGGTTTCACCCCTCCACTTT. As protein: CAWSTGTGVSPLHF.

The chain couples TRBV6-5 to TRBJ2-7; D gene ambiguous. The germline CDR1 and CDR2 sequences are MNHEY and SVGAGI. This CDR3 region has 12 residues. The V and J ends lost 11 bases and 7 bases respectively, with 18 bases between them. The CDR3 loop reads CAGVPDVREQYF. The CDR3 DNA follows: TGTGCCGGTGTGCCGGACGTGAGGGAGCAGTACTTC.

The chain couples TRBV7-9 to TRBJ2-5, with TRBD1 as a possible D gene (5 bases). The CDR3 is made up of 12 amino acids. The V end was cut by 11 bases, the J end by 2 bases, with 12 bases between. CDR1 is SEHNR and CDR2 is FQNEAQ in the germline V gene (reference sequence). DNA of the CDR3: TGTGCCGGCCAGGGCAAACAAGAGACCCAGTACTTC. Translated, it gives CAGQGKQETQYF.

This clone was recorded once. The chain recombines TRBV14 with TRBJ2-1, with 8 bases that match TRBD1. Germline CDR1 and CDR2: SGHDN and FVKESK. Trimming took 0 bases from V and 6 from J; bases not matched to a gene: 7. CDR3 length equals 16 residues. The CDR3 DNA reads TGTGCCAGCAGCCAAGATGGAGAGGGGACAGGCAATGAGCAGTTCTTC. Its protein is CASSQDGEGTGNEQFF.

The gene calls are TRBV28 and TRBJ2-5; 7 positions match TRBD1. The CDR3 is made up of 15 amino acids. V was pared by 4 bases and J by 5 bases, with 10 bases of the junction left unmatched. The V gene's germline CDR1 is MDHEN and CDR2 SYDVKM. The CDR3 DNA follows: TGTGCCAGCAGTTCCCCCGTGGGACAGTGGGAGACCCAGTACTTC. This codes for CASSSPVGQWETQYF.

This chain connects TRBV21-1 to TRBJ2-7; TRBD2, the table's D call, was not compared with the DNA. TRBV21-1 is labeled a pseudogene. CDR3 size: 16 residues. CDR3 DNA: TGTGCCAGCAGCCCGTGGAGGCGGGATAAGTCTGGCGAGCAGTACTTC. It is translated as CASSPWRRDKSGEQYF.

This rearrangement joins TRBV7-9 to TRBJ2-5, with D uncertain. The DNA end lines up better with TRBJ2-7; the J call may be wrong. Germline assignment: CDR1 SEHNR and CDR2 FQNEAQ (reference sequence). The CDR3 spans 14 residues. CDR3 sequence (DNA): TGTGCCAGCAGCTTAGTATCAGCCTCCTACGAGCAGTACTTC. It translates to CASSLVSASYEQYF.

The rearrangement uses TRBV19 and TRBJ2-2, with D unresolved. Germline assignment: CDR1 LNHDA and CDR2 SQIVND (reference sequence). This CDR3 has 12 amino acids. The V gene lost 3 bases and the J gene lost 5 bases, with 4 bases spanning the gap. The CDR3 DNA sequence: TGTGCCAGTAGTATTGGGACCGGGGAGCTGTTTTTT. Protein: CASSIGTGELFF.

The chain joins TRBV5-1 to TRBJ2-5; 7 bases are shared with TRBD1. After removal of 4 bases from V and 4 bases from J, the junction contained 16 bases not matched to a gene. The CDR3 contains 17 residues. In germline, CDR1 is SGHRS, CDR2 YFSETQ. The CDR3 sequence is CASSLEPVLQGPETQYF. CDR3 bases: TGCGCCAGCAGCCTCGAGCCGGTCCTACAGGGGCCAGAGACCCAGTACTTC.

The CDR3 region is CASSERGSYEQYF. DNA of the CDR3: TGTGCCAGCAGTGAAAGGGGCTCCTACGAGCAGTACTTC. The chain combines TRBV25-1 with TRBJ2-7, with D perhaps TRBD1 (5 bases). This CDR3 region has 13 residues. Germline values: CDR1 MGHDK, CDR2 SYGVNS. Trimming left V 2 bases short and J 0 bases short, with 5 bases between.

The CDR3 sequence: CASSEGLEGDEQFF. The CDR3 nucleotides are TGCGCCAGCAGTGAAGGACTAGAGGGCGATGAGCAGTTCTTC. The rearrangement joins TRBV10-1 to TRBJ2-1; 7 nucleotides agree with TRBD2. The CDR3 is 14 residues long. The V and J ends lost 3 bases and 8 bases, in that order; junction bases with no gene match: 7. Germline CDR1 and CDR2: WNHNN and SYGVQD (reference sequence).

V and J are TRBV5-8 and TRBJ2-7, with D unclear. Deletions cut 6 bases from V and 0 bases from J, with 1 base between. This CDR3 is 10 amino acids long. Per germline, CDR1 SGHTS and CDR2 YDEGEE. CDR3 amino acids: CASTSYEQYF. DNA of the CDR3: TGTGCCAGCACCTCCTACGAGCAGTACTTC. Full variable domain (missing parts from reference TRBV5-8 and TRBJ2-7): EAGVTQSPTHLIKTRGQQATLRCSPISGHTSVYWYQQALGLGLQFLLWYDEGEERNRGNFPPRFSGRQFPNYSSELNVNALELEDSALYLCASTSYEQYFGPGTRLTVT.

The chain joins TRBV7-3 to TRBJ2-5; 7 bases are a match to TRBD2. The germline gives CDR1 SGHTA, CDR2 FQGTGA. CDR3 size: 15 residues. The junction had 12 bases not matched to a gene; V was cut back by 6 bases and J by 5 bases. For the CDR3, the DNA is TGTGCCAGCAGTTGGGGGGGAAGTCAGAGGGAGACCCAGTACTTC. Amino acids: CASSWGGSQRETQYF.

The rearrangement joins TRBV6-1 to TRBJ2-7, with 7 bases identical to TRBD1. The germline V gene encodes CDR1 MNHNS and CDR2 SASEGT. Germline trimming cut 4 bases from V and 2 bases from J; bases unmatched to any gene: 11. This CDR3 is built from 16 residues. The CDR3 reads CASSALPPGQPYEQYF. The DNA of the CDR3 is TGTGCCAGCAGTGCATTGCCGCCGGGACAGCCCTACGAGCAGTACTTC.

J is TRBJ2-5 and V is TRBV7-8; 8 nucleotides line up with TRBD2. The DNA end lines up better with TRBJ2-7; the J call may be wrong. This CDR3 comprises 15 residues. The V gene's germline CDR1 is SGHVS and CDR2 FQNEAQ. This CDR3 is CASSLSGGSSYEQYF. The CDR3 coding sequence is TGTGCCAGCAGCTTATCGGGAGGGAGCTCCTACGAGCAGTACTTC.

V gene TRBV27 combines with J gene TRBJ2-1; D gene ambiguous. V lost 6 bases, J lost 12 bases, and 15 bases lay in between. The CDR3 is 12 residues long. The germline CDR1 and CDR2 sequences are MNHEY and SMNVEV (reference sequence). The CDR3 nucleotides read TGTGCCAGCAGAACAGTCCCCGAGGTGCAGTTCTTC. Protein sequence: CASRTVPEVQFF.

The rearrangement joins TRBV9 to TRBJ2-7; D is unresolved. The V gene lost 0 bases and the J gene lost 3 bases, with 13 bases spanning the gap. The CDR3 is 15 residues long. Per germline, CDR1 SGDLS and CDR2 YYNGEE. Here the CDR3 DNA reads TGTGCCAGCAGCGTAGCCCTAAGATTGGGCTACGAGCAGTACTTC. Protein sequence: CASSVALRLGYEQYF.

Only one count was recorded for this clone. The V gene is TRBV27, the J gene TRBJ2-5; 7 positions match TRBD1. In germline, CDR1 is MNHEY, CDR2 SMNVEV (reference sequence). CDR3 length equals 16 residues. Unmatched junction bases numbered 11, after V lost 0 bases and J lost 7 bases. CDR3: CASSLSSGAPGGTQYF. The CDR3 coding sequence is TGTGCCAGCAGTTTATCTTCAGGGGCCCCAGGGGGGACCCAGTACTTC.

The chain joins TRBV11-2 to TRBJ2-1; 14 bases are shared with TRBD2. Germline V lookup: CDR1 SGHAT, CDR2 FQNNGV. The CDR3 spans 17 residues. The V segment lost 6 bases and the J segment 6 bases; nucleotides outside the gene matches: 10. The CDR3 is CASRQPGLAGDFNEQFF. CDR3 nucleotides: TGTGCCAGCAGACAACCGGGACTAGCGGGAGATTTCAATGAGCAGTTCTTC.

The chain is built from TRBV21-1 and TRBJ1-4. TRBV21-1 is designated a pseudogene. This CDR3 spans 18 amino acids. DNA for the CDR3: TGTGCCAGCAGCATCTCACGAGGCAACACCACAACTAATGAAAAACTGTTTTTT. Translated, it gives CASSISRGNTTTNEKLFF.

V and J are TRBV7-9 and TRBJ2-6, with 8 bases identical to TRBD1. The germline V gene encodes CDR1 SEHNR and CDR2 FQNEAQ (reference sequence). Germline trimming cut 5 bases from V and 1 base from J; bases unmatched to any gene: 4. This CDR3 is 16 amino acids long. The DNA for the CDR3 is TGTGCCAGCAGCACCCGGGACAGGTCTGGGGCCAACGTCCTGACTTTC. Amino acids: CASSTRDRSGANVLTF. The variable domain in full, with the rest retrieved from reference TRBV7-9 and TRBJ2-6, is DTGVSQNPRHKITKRGQNVTFRCDPISEHNRLYWYRQTLGQGPEFLTYFQNEAQLEKSRLLSDRFSAERPKGSFSTLEIQRTEQGDSAMYLCASSTRDRSGANVLTFGAGSRLTVL.

CDR3: CASSFRRDPYEQYF. The CDR3, as DNA: TGTGCCAGCAGCTTCCGGCGGGACCCCTACGAGCAGTACTTC. V and J are TRBV5-5 and TRBJ2-7; tentative D call: TRBD2 (6 bases). The CDR3 runs to 14 residues. Trimming left V 2 bases short and J 2 bases short, with 11 bases between. CDR1 is SGHKS and CDR2 is YYEKEE in the germline V gene (reference sequence).

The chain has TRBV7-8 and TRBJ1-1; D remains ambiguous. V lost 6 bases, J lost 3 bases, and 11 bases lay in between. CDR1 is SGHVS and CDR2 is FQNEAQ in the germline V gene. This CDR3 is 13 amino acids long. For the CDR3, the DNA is TGTGCCAGCAGAAAGCGGCAGTACACTGAAGCTTTCTTT. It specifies CASRKRQYTEAFF.

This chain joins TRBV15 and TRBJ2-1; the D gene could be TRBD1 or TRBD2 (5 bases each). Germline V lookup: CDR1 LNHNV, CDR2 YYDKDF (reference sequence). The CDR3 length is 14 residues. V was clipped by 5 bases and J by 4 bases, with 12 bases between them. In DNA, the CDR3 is TGTGCCACCAGCGGAATCGAGGGGTACAATGAGCAGTTCTTC. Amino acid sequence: CATSGIEGYNEQFF.